A single sample gave rise to the 27 T cell receptor beta chains below, sequenced in a study of T cells after yellow fever vaccination. TCRdb reprocessed the 5' RACE reads with MiXCR, giving one entry per CDR3 protein. Among some 320,000 distinct CDR3 sequences listed, less than 9.5% were seen once. Source: CD4+ T cells sorted from PBMCs, taken 5 days after the yellow fever booster vaccination. These receptors all stem from a young man who received the YFV17D yellow fever vaccine.

This chain joins TRBV20-1 and TRBJ2-3, with D uncertain. The CDR3 is 15 residues long. Germline assignment: CDR1 DFQATT and CDR2 SNEGSKA (reference sequence). Trimming shortened V by 3 bases and J by 0 bases, and 13 bases separated the two germline ends. This CDR3 is CSARLDGRSTDTQYF. CDR3 in DNA: TGCAGTGCTAGGCTTGACGGCAGGAGCACAGATACGCAGTATTTT.

In this sample, this clonotype turned up a few times. The chain employs TRBV10-3 and TRBJ2-5, with 8 bases lining up with TRBD2. Germline V gives CDR1 ENHRY, CDR2 SYGVKD. This CDR3 spans 14 amino acids. V trimming: 6 bases; J trimming: 5 bases; junction bases outside the gene matches: 8. In nucleotides, the CDR3 is TGTGCCATCAGCTTAGCGGGGAGCAGGGAGACCCAGTACTTC. Translation: CAISLAGSRETQYF.

The chain links TRBV4-3 to TRBJ2-5; 9 bases are shared with TRBD2. V was pared by 0 bases and J by 5 bases, with 10 bases of the junction left unmatched. Looked up from germline, CDR1 is LGHNA and CDR2 is YSLEER. The CDR3 is 17 amino acids. The CDR3, as DNA: TGCGCCAGCAGCCAAGATCTAAAAGCGGGGGGCGTGGAGACCCAGTACTTC. Protein: CASSQDLKAGGVETQYF.

The chain carries TRBV20-1 and TRBJ2-1; 8 bases line up with TRBD2. V gave up 2 bases and J gave up 6 bases; unmatched junction bases: 6. CDR3 length: 14 residues. CDR1 is DFQATT and CDR2 is SNEGSKA in the germline V gene (reference sequence). The DNA of the CDR3 is TGCAGTGCTAGAATAGCGGGGAACGCCAATGAGCAGTTCTTC. This gives the protein CSARIAGNANEQFF.

This clonotype was counted ten times or more. This chain uses TRBV4-3 with TRBJ2-3, with TRBD2 matching over 14 bases. Germline assignment: CDR1 LGHNA and CDR2 YSLEER. V lost 2 bases to trimming and J lost 5 bases; unmatched junction nucleotides: 6. The CDR3 extends over 17 amino acids. The DNA of the CDR3 is TGCGCCAGCAGCCAATGGGGACTAGCGGGGGACTTAGATACGCAGTATTTT. Translating gives CASSQWGLAGDLDTQYF.

The rearrangement links TRBV6-5 to TRBJ1-2; the D gene is possibly TRBD1 (6 bases). Trimming took 0 bases from V and 4 from J, leaving 12 bases between them. In germline, CDR1 is MNHEY, CDR2 SVGAGI. This CDR3 contains 15 residues. CDR3 DNA: TGTGCCAGCAGTTACTCGATATTAGGGGGCTATGGCTACACCTTC. Translation gives CASSYSILGGYGYTF.

Only a few counts were recorded for this clonotype. The V gene is TRBV6-5, the J gene TRBJ1-1; 7 bases are a match to TRBD1. The CDR3 totals 15 residues. Germline loops: CDR1 MNHEY, CDR2 SVGAGI. The V gene end was trimmed by 1 base and the J gene end by 5 bases; junction bases not matched to a gene: 7. CDR3 sequence reads: CASSYFRGKGTEAFF. The CDR3, as DNA: TGTGCCAGCAGTTACTTCAGGGGGAAGGGAACTGAAGCTTTCTTT.

The chain employs TRBV7-9 and TRBJ2-1; TRBD1 matches 9 bases. The junction had 8 bases not matched to a gene; V was cut back by 5 bases and J by 3 bases. The CDR3 sequence is 16 residues long. CDR1 is SEHNR and CDR2 is FQNEAQ in the germline V gene (reference sequence). In DNA, the CDR3 is TGTGCCAGCAGCCAGCAGACAGGGGGGAACTACAATGAGCAGTTCTTC. It translates to CASSQQTGGNYNEQFF.

This clonotype was seen more than once but under ten times. This chain connects TRBV5-1 to TRBJ2-7, with 8 nucleotides matching TRBD1. The V gene end was trimmed by 4 bases and the J gene end by 5 bases; junction bases not matched to a gene: 5. The CDR3 spans 13 residues. In germline, CDR1 is SGHRS, CDR2 YFSETQ. As DNA, the CDR3 is TGCGCCAGCAGCGGACAGGGATACGACGAGCAGTACTTC. This encodes CASSGQGYDEQYF.

V gene TRBV18 combines with J gene TRBJ1-6; 9 nucleotides line up with TRBD1. The CDR3 covers 14 residues. Trimming at V came to 4 bases and at J to 14 bases, leaving 9 bases not matched to a gene. Germline CDR1 and CDR2: KGHSH and LQKENI. The DNA for the CDR3 is TGTGCCAGCTCACAGGACAGGGGACTTAGGGCCCTCCACTTT. The encoded protein is CASSQDRGLRALHF. Complete variable domain (other parts from reference TRBV18 and TRBJ1-6): NAGVMQNPRHLVRRRGQEARLRCSPMKGHSHVYWYRQLPEEGLKFMVYLQKENIIDESGMPKERFSAEFPKEGPSILRIQQVVRGDSAAYFCASSQDRGLRALHFGNGTRLTVT.

This clonotype was found a few times. This chain's CDR3 is CSVALGQHRYGYTF. The CDR3 nucleotides read TGCAGCGTTGCCCTAGGACAGCACCGCTATGGCTACACCTTC. V and J are TRBV29-1 and TRBJ1-2; weak D call: TRBD1 (6 bases). V lost 4 bases and J 4 bases, leaving 16 bases between the germline ends. CDR3 length: 14 residues. Germline lookup yields CDR1 SQVTM and CDR2 ANQGSEA. Looking up the rest from reference TRBV29-1 and TRBJ1-2 gives the full variable domain: SAVISQKPSRDICQRGTSLTIQCQVDSQVTMMFWYRQQPGQSLTLIATANQGSEATYESGFVIDKFPISRPNLTFSTLTVSNMSPEDSSIYLCSVALGQHRYGYTFGSGTRLTVV.

This clonotype has only one observation. V usage is TRBV11-1 and J usage is TRBJ1-1; 9 bases align to TRBD1. The germline V gene has CDR1 SGHAT and CDR2 FQDESV (reference sequence). This CDR3 has 15 amino acids. With 6 bases clipped from V and 3 bases from J, the junction kept 8 bases outside the gene matches. The CDR3 bases are TGTGCCAGCAGGGAGGGGGACAGGGACTACACTGAAGCTTTCTTT. It translates to CASREGDRDYTEAFF. Drawing the rest from reference TRBV11-1 and TRBJ1-1, the complete variable domain is EAEVAQSPRYKITEKSQAVAFWCDPISGHATLYWYRQILGQGPELLVQFQDESVVDDSQLPKDRFSAERLKGVDSTLKIQPAELGDSAMYLCASREGDRDYTEAFFGQGTRLTVV.

This clonotype was observed a few times. The genes are TRBV6-5 and TRBJ2-5; D gene ambiguous. Germline V lookup: CDR1 MNHEY, CDR2 SVGAGI. This CDR3 region has 13 residues. V dropped 0 bases and J dropped 7 bases, with 9 bases sitting between them. The CDR3 DNA follows: TGTGCCAGCAGTTACTCCCGCCTCGGGACCCAGTACTTC. This encodes CASSYSRLGTQYF.

In DNA, the CDR3 is TGCAGTGCCTACGACAGTGGTAGCTACAATGAGCAGTTCTTC. Its protein product is CSAYDSGSYNEQFF. This chain links TRBV20-1 with TRBJ2-1, with D perhaps matching TRBD1 (5 bases). Trimming pared 6 bases from V and 3 bases from J, leaving 15 bases between. Germline loops: CDR1 DFQATT, CDR2 SNEGSKA (reference sequence). The CDR3 runs to 14 residues.

The rearrangement links TRBV28 to TRBJ1-5; maybe TRBD1 (5 bases). The V and J ends lost 6 bases and 8 bases respectively, with 17 bases between them. This CDR3 is 14 amino acids long. Germline V CDR1 and CDR2: MDHEN, SYDVKM. The CDR3 coding sequence is TGTGCCAGCAGCCCGGGGCAGGGTTGGAAGCCCCAGCATTTT. This codes for CASSPGQGWKPQHF.

The table lists this clonotype with many counts. The chain carries TRBV4-1 and TRBJ1-2; possibly TRBD1 for D (5 bases). The CDR3 is made up of 15 amino acids. With 2 bases removed from V and 8 bases from J, the gap between germline ends came to 18 bases. Germline V gives CDR1 MGHRA, CDR2 YSYEKL. CDR3 amino acids: CASSQTQGTPKGYTF. CDR3 nucleotide sequence: TGCGCCAGCAGCCAAACTCAGGGTACTCCTAAGGGCTACACCTTC.

The chain joins TRBV24-1 to TRBJ2-2; D not certain. The CDR3 contains 15 residues. Per the germline V gene, CDR1 is KGHDR and CDR2 is SFDVKD. The germline V and J ends were trimmed by 4 bases and 7 bases, with 15 bases remaining between them. The CDR3 protein is CATSDPGKVRGELFF. Written as DNA, the CDR3 is TGTGCCACCAGTGACCCTGGGAAGGTCCGCGGGGAGCTGTTTTTT.

The chain uses TRBV30 and TRBJ2-1; 8 nucleotides agree with TRBD1. With V trimmed by 5 bases and J by 7 bases, 13 bases remained unmatched. Germline CDR1 reads GTSNPN; CDR2 reads SVGIG (reference sequence). The CDR3 runs to 15 residues. CDR3 sequence (DNA): TGTGCCTGGCTTCCCGGCCACAGGGGGAATAATGAGCAGTTCTTC. This sequence encodes CAWLPGHRGNNEQFF.

This clonotype was picked up a small number of times. The V call is TRBV4-3, the J call TRBJ1-5, with D possibly TRBD1 on 6 matching bases. The CDR3 length is 15 residues. Germline loops: CDR1 LGHNA, CDR2 YSLEER. V lost 0 bases, J lost 3 bases, and 9 bases lay in between. In nucleotides, the CDR3 is TGCGCCAGCAGCCAAGATGGGGGGCCCAATCAGCCCCAGCATTTT. It codes for CASSQDGGPNQPQHF.

The chain uses TRBV7-2 and TRBJ2-7, with D maybe TRBD2 (5 bases). Germline CDR1 and CDR2: SGHTA and FQGNSA. The V gene lost 5 bases and the J gene lost 4 bases, with 12 bases spanning the gap. The CDR3 covers 13 residues. For the CDR3, the DNA is TGTGCCAGCAGCCCCCGCGGGCTTTACGAGCAGTACTTC. Amino acids: CASSPRGLYEQYF.

This clonotype was picked up a small number of times. The V and J genes are TRBV6-6 and TRBJ2-3, with TRBD2 matching over 7 bases. The germline CDR1 and CDR2 sequences are MNHNY and SVGAGI (reference sequence). V shed 4 bases, J shed 4 bases, and the junction held 2 bases outside the gene matches. This CDR3 region has 13 residues. The chain's CDR3 is CASSFGLADTQYF. The CDR3 nucleotides are TGTGCCAGCAGTTTCGGACTAGCAGATACGCAGTATTTT.

This chain links TRBV6-2 or TRBV6-3 with TRBJ2-2; the D gene is possibly TRBD1 (6 bases). The germline V gene encodes CDR1 MNHEY and CDR2 SVGEGT. V lost 6 bases and J lost 3, with 14 bases in between. The CDR3 is made up of 15 amino acids. CDR3 in amino acids: CASREQGWDTGELFF. The CDR3 DNA reads TGTGCCAGCAGAGAACAGGGCTGGGACACCGGGGAGCTGTTTTTT.

This clonotype was counted a few times. J is TRBJ2-4 and V is TRBV28; D is unresolved. The germline V gene has CDR1 MDHEN and CDR2 SYDVKM. There are 14 residues in the CDR3. Trimming pared 7 bases from V and 3 bases from J, leaving 13 bases between. The CDR3 region is CASTPRTLKNIQYF. For the CDR3, the DNA is TGTGCCAGCACCCCACGGACCCTCAAAAACATTCAGTACTTC.

This clonotype was seen a handful of times. The rearrangement links TRBV5-1 to TRBJ2-1; 7 nucleotides align to TRBD1. There are 15 residues in the CDR3. J gave up 5 bases and V 3 bases, and 8 bases lay outside the gene matches. Looked up from germline, CDR1 is SGHRS and CDR2 is YFSETQ. The CDR3 protein is CASSSVGQAHNEQFF. The CDR3 DNA is TGCGCCAGCAGCTCGGTCGGACAGGCCCACAATGAGCAGTTCTTC.

In this sample, this clonotype turned up a few times. The chain is built from TRBV10-3 and TRBJ2-3; 7 bases are a match to TRBD1. V shed 8 bases, J shed 2 bases, and the junction held 4 bases outside the gene matches. The germline V gene encodes CDR1 ENHRY and CDR2 SYGVKD. The CDR3 spans 13 residues. The CDR3 nucleotides are TGTGCCATCGGAACAGGGGTCACAGATACGCAGTATTTT. It specifies CAIGTGVTDTQYF.

This clonotype was counted ten times or more. The rearrangement links TRBV7-2 to TRBJ1-6; 8 nucleotides match TRBD1. Per the germline V gene, CDR1 is SGHTA and CDR2 is FQGNSA. V was clipped by 6 bases and J by 0 bases; unmatched bases: 4. This CDR3 region has 16 residues. DNA of the CDR3: TGTGCCAGCAGGGGACAGGATGTCTCCTATAATTCACCCCTCCACTTT. Its translation is CASRGQDVSYNSPLHF.

At least ten counts were recorded for this clonotype. The J gene is TRBJ2-2, the V gene TRBV7-2, with no clear D. Trimming left V 3 bases short and J 5 bases short, with 10 bases between. The CDR3 has 14 residues. The germline gives CDR1 SGHTA, CDR2 FQGNSA. The CDR3 bases are TGTGCCAGCAGCTTGTCTCTAGGTACCGGGGAGCTGTTTTTT. Amino acids: CASSLSLGTGELFF.